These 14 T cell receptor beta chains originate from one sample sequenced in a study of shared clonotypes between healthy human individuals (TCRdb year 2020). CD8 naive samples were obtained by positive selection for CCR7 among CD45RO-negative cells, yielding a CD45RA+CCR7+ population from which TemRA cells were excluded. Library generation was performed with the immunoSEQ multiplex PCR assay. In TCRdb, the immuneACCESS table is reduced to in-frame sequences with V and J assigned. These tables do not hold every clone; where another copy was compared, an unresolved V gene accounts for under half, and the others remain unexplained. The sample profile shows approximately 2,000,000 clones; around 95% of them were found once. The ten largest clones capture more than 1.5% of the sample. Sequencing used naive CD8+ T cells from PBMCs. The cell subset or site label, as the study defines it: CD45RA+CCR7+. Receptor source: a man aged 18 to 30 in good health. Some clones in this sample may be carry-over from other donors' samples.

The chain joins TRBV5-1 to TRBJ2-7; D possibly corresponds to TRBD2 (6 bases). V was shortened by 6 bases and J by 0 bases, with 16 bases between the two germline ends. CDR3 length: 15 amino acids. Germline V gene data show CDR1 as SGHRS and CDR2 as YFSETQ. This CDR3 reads CASNLWGVSSYEQYF. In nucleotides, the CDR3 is TGCGCCAGCAACCTTTGGGGGGTAAGCTCCTACGAGCAGTACTTC. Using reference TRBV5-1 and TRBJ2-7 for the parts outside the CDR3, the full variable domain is KAGVTQTPRYLIKTRGQQVTLSCSPISGHRSVSWYQQTPGQGLQFLFEYFSETQRNKGNFPGRFSGRQFSNSRSEMNVSTLELGDSALYLCASNLWGVSSYEQYFGPGTRLTVT.

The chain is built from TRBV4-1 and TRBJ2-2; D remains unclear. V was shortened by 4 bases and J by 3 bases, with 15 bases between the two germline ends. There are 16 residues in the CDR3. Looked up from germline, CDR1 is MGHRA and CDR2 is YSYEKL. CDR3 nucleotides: TGCGCCAGCAGCCGCCGAGACTTAGGTTACACCGGGGAGCTGTTTTTT. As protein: CASSRRDLGYTGELFF.

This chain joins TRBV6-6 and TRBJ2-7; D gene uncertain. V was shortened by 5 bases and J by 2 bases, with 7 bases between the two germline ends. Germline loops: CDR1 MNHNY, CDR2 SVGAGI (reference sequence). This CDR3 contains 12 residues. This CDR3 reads CASSALTYEQYF. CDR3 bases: TGTGCCAGCAGTGCCCTAACCTACGAGCAGTACTTC.

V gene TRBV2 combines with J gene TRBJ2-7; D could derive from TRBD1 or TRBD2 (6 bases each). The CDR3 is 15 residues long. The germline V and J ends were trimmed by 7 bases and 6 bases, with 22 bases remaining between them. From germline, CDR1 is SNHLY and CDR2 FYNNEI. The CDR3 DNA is TGTGCCAGCATACGGATAGGGAGGCTGGGGGCCGAGCAGTACTTC. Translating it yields CASIRIGRLGAEQYF.

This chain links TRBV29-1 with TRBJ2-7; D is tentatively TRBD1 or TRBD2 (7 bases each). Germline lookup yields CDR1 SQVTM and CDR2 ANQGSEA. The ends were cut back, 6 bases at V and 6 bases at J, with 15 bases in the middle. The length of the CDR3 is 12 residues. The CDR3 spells CSVAGQLAEQYF. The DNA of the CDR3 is TGCAGCGTAGCGGGACAGCTAGCCGAGCAGTACTTC.

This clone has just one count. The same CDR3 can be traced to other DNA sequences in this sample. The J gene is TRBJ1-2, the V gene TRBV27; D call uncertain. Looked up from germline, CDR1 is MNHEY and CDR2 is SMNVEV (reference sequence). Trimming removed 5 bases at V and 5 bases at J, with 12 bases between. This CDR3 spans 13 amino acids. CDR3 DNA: TGTGCCAGCAGTCCGGGCGGTGGATATGGCTACACCTTC. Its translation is CASSPGGGYGYTF.

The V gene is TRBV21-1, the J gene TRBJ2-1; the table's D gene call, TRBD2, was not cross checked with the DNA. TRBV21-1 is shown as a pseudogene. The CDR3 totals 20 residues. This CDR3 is CASSKGLSGGRAVAYNEQFF. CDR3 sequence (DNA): TGTGCCAGCAGCAAAGGTTTGTCGGGCGGGAGGGCCGTCGCCTACAATGAGCAGTTCTTC.

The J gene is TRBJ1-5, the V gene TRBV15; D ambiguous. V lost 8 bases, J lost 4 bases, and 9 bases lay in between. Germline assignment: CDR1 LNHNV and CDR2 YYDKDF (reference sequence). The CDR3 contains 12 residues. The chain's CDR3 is CATRTGNQPQHF. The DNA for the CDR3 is TGTGCCACCCGGACTGGGAATCAGCCCCAGCATTTT.

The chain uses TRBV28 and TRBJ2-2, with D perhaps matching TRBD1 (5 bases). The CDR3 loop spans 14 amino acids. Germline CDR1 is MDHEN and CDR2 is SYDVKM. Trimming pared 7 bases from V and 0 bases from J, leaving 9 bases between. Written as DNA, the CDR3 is TGTGCCAGCACAGACAGAGCGAACACCGGGGAGCTGTTTTTT. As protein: CASTDRANTGELFF.

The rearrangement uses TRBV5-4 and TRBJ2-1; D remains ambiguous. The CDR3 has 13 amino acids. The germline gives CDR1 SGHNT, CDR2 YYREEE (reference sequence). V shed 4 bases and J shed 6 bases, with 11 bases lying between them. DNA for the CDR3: TGTGCCAGCAGCGTGAGCACTCCCAATGAGCAGTTCTTC. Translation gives CASSVSTPNEQFF.

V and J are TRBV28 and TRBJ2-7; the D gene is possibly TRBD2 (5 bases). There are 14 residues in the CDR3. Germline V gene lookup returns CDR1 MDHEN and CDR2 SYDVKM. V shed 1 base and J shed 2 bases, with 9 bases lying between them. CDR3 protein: CASSLYRGTYEQYF. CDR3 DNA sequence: TGTGCCAGCAGTTTATATCGGGGAACCTACGAGCAGTACTTC.

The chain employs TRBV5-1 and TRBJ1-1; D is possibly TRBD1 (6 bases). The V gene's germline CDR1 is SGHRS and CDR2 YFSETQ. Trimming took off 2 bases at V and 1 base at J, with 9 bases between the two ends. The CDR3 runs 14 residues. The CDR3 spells CASSLRQANTEAFF. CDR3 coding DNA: TGCGCCAGCAGCTTAAGACAGGCGAACACTGAAGCTTTCTTT. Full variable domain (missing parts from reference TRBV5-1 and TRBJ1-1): KAGVTQTPRYLIKTRGQQVTLSCSPISGHRSVSWYQQTPGQGLQFLFEYFSETQRNKGNFPGRFSGRQFSNSRSEMNVSTLELGDSALYLCASSLRQANTEAFFGQGTRLTVV.

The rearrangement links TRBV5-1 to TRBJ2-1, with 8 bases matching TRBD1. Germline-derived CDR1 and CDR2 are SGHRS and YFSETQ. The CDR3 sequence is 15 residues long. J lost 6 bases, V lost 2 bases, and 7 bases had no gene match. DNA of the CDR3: TGCGCCAGCAGCTTCTCGGGACAGGTACTCAATGAGCAGTTCTTC. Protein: CASSFSGQVLNEQFF. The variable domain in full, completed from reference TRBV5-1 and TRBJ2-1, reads KAGVTQTPRYLIKTRGQQVTLSCSPISGHRSVSWYQQTPGQGLQFLFEYFSETQRNKGNFPGRFSGRQFSNSRSEMNVSTLELGDSALYLCASSFSGQVLNEQFFGPGTRLTVL.

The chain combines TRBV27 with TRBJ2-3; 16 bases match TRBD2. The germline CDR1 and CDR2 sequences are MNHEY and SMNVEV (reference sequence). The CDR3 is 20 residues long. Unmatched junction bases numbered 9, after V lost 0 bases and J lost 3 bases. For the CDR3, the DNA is TGTGCCAGCAGTTTATCGGGACTAGCGGGAGGGCCGACGTATACAGATACGCAGTATTTT. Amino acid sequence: CASSLSGLAGGPTYTDTQYF.